This T cell receptor (beta chain) came from a study of cytotoxic CD8 clonotypes in ibrutinib-treated CLL. The study's findings and limits: Clonality rose at ibrutinib response and fell back toward baseline at progression.

The CDR3 is 13 amino acids. Trimming stripped 2 bases from V and 4 bases from J, with 8 bases between. Germline V gene data show CDR1 as LGHNT and CDR2 as FRNRAP. Sequencing was performed with immunoSEQ multiplex PCR; in TCRdb, only in-frame clones are kept and a portion is missing. The sample holds over 45,000 clones, over 55% seen once. Worth noting for this clone: Its matching antigen is unknown.

The chain has TRBV12-5 and TRBJ1-1; possible D gene TRBD1, 6 bases. This TCR came from a human donor with chronic lymphocytic leukemia. Sequencing used PBMCs, obtained after 24 months of ibrutinib treatment. CDR3 protein: CASGLQQGTEAFF. The CDR3 DNA is TGTGCTAGTGGTTTGCAACAGGGCACTGAAGCTTTCTTT.